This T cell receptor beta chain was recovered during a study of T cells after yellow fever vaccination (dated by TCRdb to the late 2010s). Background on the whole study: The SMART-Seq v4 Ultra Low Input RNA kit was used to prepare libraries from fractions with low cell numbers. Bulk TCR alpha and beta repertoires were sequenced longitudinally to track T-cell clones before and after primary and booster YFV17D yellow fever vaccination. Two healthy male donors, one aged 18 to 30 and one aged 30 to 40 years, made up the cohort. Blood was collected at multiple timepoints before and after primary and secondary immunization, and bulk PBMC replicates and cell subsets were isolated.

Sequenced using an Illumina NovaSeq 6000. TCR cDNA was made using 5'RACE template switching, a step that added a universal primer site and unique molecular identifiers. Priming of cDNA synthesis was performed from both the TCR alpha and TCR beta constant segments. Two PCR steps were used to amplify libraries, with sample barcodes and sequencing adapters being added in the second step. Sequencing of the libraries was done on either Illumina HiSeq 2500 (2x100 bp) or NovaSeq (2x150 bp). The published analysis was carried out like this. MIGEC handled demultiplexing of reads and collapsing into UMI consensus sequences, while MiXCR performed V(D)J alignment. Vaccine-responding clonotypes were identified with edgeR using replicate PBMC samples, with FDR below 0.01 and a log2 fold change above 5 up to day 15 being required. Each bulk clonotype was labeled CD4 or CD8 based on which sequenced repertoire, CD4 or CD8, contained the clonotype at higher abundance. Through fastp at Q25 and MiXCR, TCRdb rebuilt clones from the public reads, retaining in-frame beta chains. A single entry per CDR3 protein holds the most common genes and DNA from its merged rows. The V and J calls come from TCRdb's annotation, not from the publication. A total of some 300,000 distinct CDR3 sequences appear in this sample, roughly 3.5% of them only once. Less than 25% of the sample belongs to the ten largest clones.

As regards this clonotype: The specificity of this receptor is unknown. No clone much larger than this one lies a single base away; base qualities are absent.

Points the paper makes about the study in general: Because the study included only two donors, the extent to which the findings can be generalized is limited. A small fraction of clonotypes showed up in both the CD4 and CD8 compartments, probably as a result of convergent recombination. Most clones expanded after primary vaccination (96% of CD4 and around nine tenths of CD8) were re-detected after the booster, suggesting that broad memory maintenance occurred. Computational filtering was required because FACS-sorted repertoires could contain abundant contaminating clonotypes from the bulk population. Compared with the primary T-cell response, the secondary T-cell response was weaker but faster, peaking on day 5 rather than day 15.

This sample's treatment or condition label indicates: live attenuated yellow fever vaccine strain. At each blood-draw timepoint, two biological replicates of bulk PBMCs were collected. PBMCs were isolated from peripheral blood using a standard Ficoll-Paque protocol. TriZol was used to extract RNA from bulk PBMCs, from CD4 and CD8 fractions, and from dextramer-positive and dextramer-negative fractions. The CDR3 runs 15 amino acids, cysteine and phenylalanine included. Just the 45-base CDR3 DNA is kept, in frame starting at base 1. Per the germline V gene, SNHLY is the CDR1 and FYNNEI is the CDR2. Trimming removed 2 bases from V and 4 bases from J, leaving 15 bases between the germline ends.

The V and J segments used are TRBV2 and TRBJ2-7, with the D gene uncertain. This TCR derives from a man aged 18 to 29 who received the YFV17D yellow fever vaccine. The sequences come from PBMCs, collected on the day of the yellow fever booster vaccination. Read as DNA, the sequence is TGTGCCAGCAGTGAAATCGGCACTCCGTTTTACGAGCAGTACTTC. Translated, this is CASSEIGTPFYEQYF. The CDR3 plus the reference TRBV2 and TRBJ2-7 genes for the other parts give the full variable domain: EPEVTQTPSHQVTQMGQEVILRCVPISNHLYFYWYRQILGQKVEFLVSFYNNEISEKSEIFDDQFSVERPDGSNFTLKIRSTKLEDSAMYFCASSEIGTPFYEQYFGPGTRLTVT.